Below, 21 T cell receptor beta chains from the same sample are listed, as sequenced in a study of shared clonotypes between healthy human individuals. Clones were sequenced by immunoSEQ multiplex PCR, and TCRdb holds only the in-frame ones, with some missing. The table lists around 2.1 million clones, more than 85% of them singletons. The naive CD8 population came from CD45RO-negative cells selected for CCR7, without terminally differentiated effector memory CD45RA+ cells. Sequencing was done on a sample of naive CD8+ T cells from PBMCs. These receptors were collected from a young man in good health. Some clones in this sample may be carry-over from other donors' samples.

The gene calls are TRBV29-1 and TRBJ1-2; tentatively, D is TRBD1 (5 bases). Germline V CDR1 and CDR2: SQVTM, ANQGSEA. The V and J ends lost 7 bases and 3 bases respectively, with 12 bases between them. The CDR3 has 12 residues. CDR3 residues: CSEIGRDYGYTF. The CDR3 nucleotides are TGCAGCGAAATTGGCAGGGACTATGGCTACACCTTC. Based on the CDR3 plus reference TRBV29-1 and TRBJ1-2, the full variable domain is SAVISQKPSRDICQRGTSLTIQCQVDSQVTMMFWYRQQPGQSLTLIATANQGSEATYESGFVIDKFPISRPNLTFSTLTVSNMSPEDSSIYLCSEIGRDYGYTFGSGTRLTVV.

A remark on this clone: This sample includes further DNA sequences coding for the same CDR3. This chain links TRBV28 with TRBJ1-5, with D tentatively TRBD1 (5 bases). The CDR3 is 12 amino acids. Trimming cost V 4 bases and J 4 bases, with 5 bases left between them. Germline V gene lookup returns CDR1 MDHEN and CDR2 SYDVKM. CDR3 region: CASSWGNQPQHF. The CDR3 coding sequence is TGTGCCAGCAGTTGGGGGAATCAGCCCCAGCATTTT.

This sequence joins TRBV27 and TRBJ2-3; 7 bases agree with TRBD2. Germline loops: CDR1 MNHEY, CDR2 SMNVEV (reference sequence). The CDR3 consists of 16 residues. V shed 2 bases, J shed 4 bases, and the junction held 9 bases outside the gene matches. The CDR3 DNA follows: TGTGCCAGCAGTTTACCGGGGGGAGGAGGGGCAGATACGCAGTATTTT. Encoded protein: CASSLPGGGGADTQYF.

The chain combines TRBV19 with TRBJ2-1; D is possibly TRBD2 (7 bases). Germline assignment: CDR1 LNHDA and CDR2 SQIVND (reference sequence). Trimming took 6 bases from V and 8 from J, leaving 23 bases between them. The CDR3 is 16 residues long. CDR3 bases: TGTGCCAGTAGCCCCTTGCAGGGGAGGGGTCGTGATGAGCAGTTCTTC. This codes for CASSPLQGRGRDEQFF. Filled out from reference TRBV19 and TRBJ2-1, the complete variable domain reads DGGITQSPKYLFRKEGQNVTLSCEQNLNHDAMYWYRQDPGQGLRLIYYSQIVNDFQKGDIAEGYSVSREKKESFPLTVTSAQKNPTAFYLCASSPLQGRGRDEQFFGPGTRLTVL.

V usage is TRBV28 and J usage is TRBJ2-3; D may correspond to TRBD1 or TRBD2 (5 bases each). V was clipped by 5 bases and J by 11 bases, with 17 bases between them. CDR1 MDHEN and CDR2 SYDVKM come from the germline V gene. The CDR3 runs to 13 residues. CDR3 region: CASSLPGRDWQYF. The CDR3 DNA is TGTGCCAGCAGTCTTCCGGGACGGGATTGGCAGTATTTT. Complete variable domain (other parts from reference TRBV28 and TRBJ2-3): DVKVTQSSRYLVKRTGEKVFLECVQDMDHENMFWYRQDPGLGLRLIYFSYDVKMKEKGDIPEGYSVSREKKERFSLILESASTNQTSMYLCASSLPGRDWQYFGPGTRLTVL.

The gene calls are TRBV11-2 and TRBJ2-3; a weak D match, TRBD2 (6 bases). CDR1 SGHAT and CDR2 FQNNGV come from the germline V gene. V lost 6 bases, J lost 0 bases, and 25 bases lay in between. The CDR3 sequence is 19 residues long. The CDR3: CASRSRAGWSVSSTDTQYF. The CDR3 region has the DNA TGTGCCAGCAGAAGCCGGGCGGGATGGTCGGTCAGTAGCACAGATACGCAGTATTTT.

The chain is built from TRBV28 and TRBJ2-7; no definite D call. Trimming took 2 bases from V and 0 from J, leaving 14 bases between them. In germline, CDR1 is MDHEN, CDR2 SYDVKM. The CDR3 has 16 residues. CDR3 region: CASSLEILALSYEQYF. The CDR3 DNA is TGTGCCAGCAGTTTAGAGATCCTTGCACTCTCCTACGAGCAGTACTTC.

The chain has TRBV13 and TRBJ2-2; the D gene is possibly TRBD2 (5 bases). Looked up from germline, CDR1 is PRHDT and CDR2 is FYEKMQ (reference sequence). CDR3 size: 13 residues. The V and J ends lost 0 bases and 9 bases respectively, with 8 bases between them. CDR3 coding DNA: TGTGCCAGCAGCTTAGGGGAGGCCTGGGAGCTGTTTTTT. Translation gives CASSLGEAWELFF.

This chain uses TRBV30 with TRBJ2-7; D possibly matches TRBD1 or TRBD2 (7 bases each). The CDR3 is 14 amino acids. V lost 1 base, J lost 4 bases, and 14 bases lay in between. The germline CDR1 and CDR2 sequences are GTSNPN and SVGIG (reference sequence). The CDR3 loop is CAWSAGEGAYEQYF. The CDR3 DNA reads TGTGCCTGGAGTGCTGGGGAGGGGGCATACGAGCAGTACTTC.

This chain links TRBV7-8 with TRBJ2-2; 7 bases map to TRBD1. Per the germline V gene, CDR1 is SGHVS and CDR2 is FQNEAQ. V was pared by 2 bases and J by 4 bases, with 4 bases of the junction left unmatched. CDR3 length: 15 amino acids. This CDR3 reads CASSLIRGITGELFF. In DNA form, the CDR3 reads TGTGCCAGCAGCTTAATCAGGGGGATCACCGGGGAGCTGTTTTTT. Full variable domain (rest looked up from reference TRBV7-8 and TRBJ2-2): GAGVSQSPRYKVAKRGQDVALRCDPISGHVSLFWYQQALGQGPEFLTYFQNEAQLDKSGLPSDRFFAERPEGSVSTLKIQRTQQEDSAVYLCASSLIRGITGELFFGEGSRLTVL.

CDR3 DNA: TGTGCCAGCTGGGACAGGGGTGGTAACACCGGGGAGCTGTTTTTT. It yields the protein CASWDRGGNTGELFF. The rearrangement joins TRBV7-6 to TRBJ2-2, with 10 bases lining up with TRBD1. Germline trimming cut 8 bases from V and 2 bases from J; bases unmatched to any gene: 5. Germline V gene data show CDR1 as SGHVS and CDR2 as FNYEAQ. The CDR3 has 15 residues.

The chain combines TRBV7-9 with TRBJ1-1; 7 bases agree with TRBD1. V was pared by 5 bases and J by 5 bases, with 8 bases of the junction left unmatched. Germline CDR1 reads SEHNR; CDR2 reads FQNEAQ (reference sequence). The CDR3 has 14 amino acids. The CDR3 spells CASSPNRGRTEAFF. The CDR3 DNA sequence: TGTGCCAGCAGCCCAAACAGGGGTAGGACTGAAGCTTTCTTT.

J is TRBJ1-4 and V is TRBV28; D is possibly TRBD1 (5 bases). V shed 3 bases and J shed 1 base, with 6 bases lying between them. Germline V lookup: CDR1 MDHEN, CDR2 SYDVKM. The CDR3 extends over 14 amino acids. The chain's CDR3 is CASSFQGTNEKLFF. The CDR3 DNA reads as TGTGCCAGCAGTTTTCAGGGAACTAATGAAAAACTGTTTTTT.

The rearrangement links TRBV6-1 to TRBJ2-7; possibly TRBD1 for D (6 bases). The V end was cut by 5 bases, the J end by 3 bases, with 14 bases between. Per the germline V gene, CDR1 is MNHNS and CDR2 is SASEGT. This CDR3 is 14 amino acids long. For the CDR3, the DNA is TGTGCCAGCAGTCTACGGACAGAATACTACGAGCAGTACTTC. Its protein is CASSLRTEYYEQYF.

The chain links TRBV19 to TRBJ2-5, with TRBD2 matching over 7 bases. The germline V gene encodes CDR1 LNHDA and CDR2 SQIVND (reference sequence). The V segment lost 3 bases and the J segment 7 bases; nucleotides outside the gene matches: 5. The CDR3 spans 13 residues. The CDR3 nucleotides read TGTGCCAGTAGTATGTTCGGGGAGGGGACCCAGTACTTC. Translating gives CASSMFGEGTQYF.

The rearrangement uses TRBV10-2 and TRBJ1-2; D call uncertain. Germline CDR1 reads WSHSY; CDR2 reads SAAADI. The ends were cut back, 5 bases at V and 6 bases at J, with 25 bases in the middle. There are 17 residues in the CDR3. In DNA, the CDR3 is TGCGCCAGCAGTTACTCATTCCGGGTCACCTCAACCGATGGCTACACCTTC. It yields the protein CASSYSFRVTSTDGYTF.

Only one count was recorded for this clone. The chain is built from TRBV29-1 and TRBJ2-7, with a tentative D call TRBD2 (7 bases). With 4 bases removed from V and 4 bases from J, the gap between germline ends came to 14 bases. This CDR3 contains 13 residues. Germline V gene data show CDR1 as SQVTM and CDR2 as ANQGSEA. The CDR3 DNA follows: TGCAGCGTTGTGTACAGGGAGGGGTACGAGCAGTACTTC. This encodes CSVVYREGYEQYF.

V and J are TRBV30 and TRBJ2-5; D tentatively fits TRBD1 or TRBD2 (5 bases each). The CDR3 sequence is 14 residues long. Trimming cost V 3 bases and J 0 bases, with 11 bases left between them. Germline V gives CDR1 GTSNPN, CDR2 SVGIG (reference sequence). CDR3 residues: CAWRERGYQETQYF. The CDR3 DNA follows: TGTGCCTGGAGAGAGAGGGGCTACCAAGAGACCCAGTACTTC.

The chain is built from TRBV19 and TRBJ1-1, with D uncertain. Trimming cost V 9 bases and J 4 bases, with 15 bases left between them. Germline assignment: CDR1 LNHDA and CDR2 SQIVND (reference sequence). CDR3 size: 13 residues. This CDR3 reads CASSWDFSTEAFF. The CDR3 nucleotides read TGTGCCAGCTCCTGGGATTTTAGCACTGAAGCTTTCTTT. Complete variable domain (other parts from reference TRBV19 and TRBJ1-1): DGGITQSPKYLFRKEGQNVTLSCEQNLNHDAMYWYRQDPGQGLRLIYYSQIVNDFQKGDIAEGYSVSREKKESFPLTVTSAQKNPTAFYLCASSWDFSTEAFFGQGTRLTVV.

The V and J genes are TRBV7-8 and TRBJ2-2; D is undetermined. Germline-derived CDR1 and CDR2 are SGHVS and FQNEAQ. The CDR3 sequence is 16 residues long. V gave up 0 bases and J gave up 1 base, with 9 bases separating them. The CDR3 region is CASSLARSRNTGELFF. As DNA, the CDR3 is TGTGCCAGCAGCTTAGCGCGCTCCAGGAACACCGGGGAGCTGTTTTTT.

The V call is TRBV4-1, the J call TRBJ2-1, with 7 bases matching TRBD2. The ends lost 0 bases at V and 6 bases at J; junction bases unmatched: 5. The CDR3 totals 15 residues. Germline assignment: CDR1 MGHRA and CDR2 YSYEKL. CDR3 in DNA: TGCGCCAGCAGCCAAGATAGGACGGGAGGCAATGAGCAGTTCTTC. Protein: CASSQDRTGGNEQFF.